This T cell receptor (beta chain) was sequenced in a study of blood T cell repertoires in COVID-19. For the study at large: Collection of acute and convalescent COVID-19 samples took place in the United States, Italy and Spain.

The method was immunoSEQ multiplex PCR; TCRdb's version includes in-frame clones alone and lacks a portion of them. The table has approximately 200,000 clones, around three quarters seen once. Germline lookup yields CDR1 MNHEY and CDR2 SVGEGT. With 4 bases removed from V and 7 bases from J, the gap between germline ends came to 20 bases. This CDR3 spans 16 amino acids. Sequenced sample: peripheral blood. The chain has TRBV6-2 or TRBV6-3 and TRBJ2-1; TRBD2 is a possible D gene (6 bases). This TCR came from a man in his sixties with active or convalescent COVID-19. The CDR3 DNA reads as TGTGCCAGCAGTTTACTAGCCGTGGGGAGAGGGAATGAGCAGTTCTTC. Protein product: CASSLLAVGRGNEQFF.